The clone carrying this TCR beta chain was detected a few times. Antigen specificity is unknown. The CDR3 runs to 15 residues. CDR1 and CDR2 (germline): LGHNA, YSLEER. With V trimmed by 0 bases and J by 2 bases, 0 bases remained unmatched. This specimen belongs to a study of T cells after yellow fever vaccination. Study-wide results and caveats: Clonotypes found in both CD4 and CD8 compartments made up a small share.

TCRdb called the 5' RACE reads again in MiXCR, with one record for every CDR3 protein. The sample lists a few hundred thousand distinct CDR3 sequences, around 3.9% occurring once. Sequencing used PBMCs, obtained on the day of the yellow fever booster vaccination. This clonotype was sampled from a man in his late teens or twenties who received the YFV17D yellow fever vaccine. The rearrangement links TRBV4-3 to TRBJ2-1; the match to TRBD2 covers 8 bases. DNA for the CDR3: TGCGCCAGCAGCCAAGATAGCGGGACCTACAATGAGCAGTTCTTC. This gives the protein CASSQDSGTYNEQFF.